This entry features one T cell receptor beta chain sequence. What it binds is unknown. The data are from a study of T cell repertoires in cytomegalovirus infection. TCRdb recomputed calls from the reads with MiXCR, one row per CDR3 protein. The sample yields hundreds of thousands of distinct CDR3 sequences, roughly 34% seen once. Germline V CDR1 and CDR2: SGHRS, YFSETQ. Trimming cost V 6 bases and J 1 base; bases outside gene matches: 13. This CDR3 is 18 amino acids long. The sample here was cultured PBMCs, taken from culture after CMV antigen stimulation. The origin of this receptor is a human donor in good health (CMV status not recorded). Some clones in this sample may be carry-over from other donors' samples. The genes are TRBV5-1 and TRBJ2-2; 9 bases line up with TRBD1. CDR3 DNA: TGCGCCAGCACCCCGGCGGGTACAGGGGGCTTGAACACCGGGGAGCTGTTTTTT. Translation: CASTPAGTGGLNTGELFF.